A selection of T cell receptor beta chains follows, all from one sample in a study of blood T cells in healthy people across ages. MiXCR, run by TCRdb on the 5' RACE reads, gives a single entry per CDR3 protein. The repertoire holds almost 1 million distinct CDR3 sequences, with about 53% as singletons. Sequencing was carried out using blood. The receptors here all came from a woman aged 55 to 70 in good health. CDR3s include the opening cysteine and the closing phenylalanine or tryptophan. Each record gives: V gene, J gene, D gene, CDR3 protein. D genes are given only for firm matches.

V gene: TRBV29-1; J gene: TRBJ2-7; D gene: -; CDR3 protein: CSVDSQGNNEQYF
V gene: TRBV12-3/TRBV12-4; J gene: -; D gene: -; CDR3 protein: CASSPPLAYEQYF
V gene: TRBV5-1; J gene: TRBJ2-7; D gene: TRBD2; CDR3 protein: CASSLGIAGVYEQYF
V gene: TRBV28; J gene: TRBJ2-2; D gene: TRBD1; CDR3 protein: CASSLSGTGGSGELFF
V gene: TRBV20-1; J gene: TRBJ2-1; D gene: -; CDR3 protein: CSARSESGTSNHWRGNEQFF
V gene: TRBV28; J gene: TRBJ2-7; D gene: -; CDR3 protein: CASRGQGSWYEQYF
V gene: TRBV12-3/TRBV12-4; J gene: -; D gene: TRBD1; CDR3 protein: CASSSPDRSYYEQYF
V gene: TRBV6-2/TRBV6-3; J gene: TRBJ2-1; D gene: TRBD2; CDR3 protein: CASRAGGTYNEQFF
V gene: TRBV29-1; J gene: TRBJ2-5; D gene: -; CDR3 protein: CSVVRARETQYF
V gene: TRBV29-1; J gene: TRBJ2-1; D gene: -; CDR3 protein: CSGRGDEQFF
V gene: TRBV9; J gene: TRBJ2-1; D gene: -; CDR3 protein: CASSDAGSYNEQFF
V gene: TRBV12-3/TRBV12-4; J gene: TRBJ2-7; D gene: -; CDR3 protein: CASSFEGGTYEQYF
V gene: TRBV6-2/TRBV6-3; J gene: TRBJ1-4; D gene: -; CDR3 protein: CASSPGHRNEKLFF
V gene: TRBV12-1; J gene: -; D gene: -; CDR3 protein: CASSCGRGDEQYF
V gene: TRBV15; J gene: TRBJ1-6; D gene: -; CDR3 protein: CATSRVTGNSPLHF
V gene: TRBV11-2; J gene: TRBJ1-2; D gene: TRBD1; CDR3 protein: CASSLAPGQGSNGYTF
V gene: TRBV12-3/TRBV12-4; J gene: TRBJ1-2; D gene: -; CDR3 protein: CASTLGSRYGYTF
V gene: TRBV7-4; J gene: TRBJ1-4; D gene: -; CDR3 protein: CASSLPGRPGRGEKLFF
V gene: TRBV14; J gene: TRBJ2-1; D gene: TRBD2; CDR3 protein: CASSPHEGGRLLGQFF
V gene: TRBV6-6; J gene: TRBJ2-3; D gene: TRBD2; CDR3 protein: CASSHRDYRDTQYF
V gene: TRBV2; J gene: TRBJ1-2; D gene: -; CDR3 protein: CASLTANYGYTF
V gene: TRBV9; J gene: TRBJ1-2; D gene: -; CDR3 protein: CASSGQQNYGYTF
V gene: TRBV5-1; J gene: TRBJ2-7; D gene: TRBD1; CDR3 protein: CASSWPPGQGIHEQYF
V gene: TRBV3-1; J gene: TRBJ2-7; D gene: -; CDR3 protein: CASSRTDGAYEQYF
V gene: TRBV4-1; J gene: TRBJ2-7; D gene: TRBD2; CDR3 protein: CASSRIRAGEHKQYF
V gene: TRBV10-3; J gene: TRBJ2-7; D gene: -; CDR3 protein: CAISESPANEQYF
V gene: TRBV5-6; J gene: TRBJ1-1; D gene: -; CDR3 protein: CASSFNGLNTEAFF
V gene: TRBV6-6; J gene: TRBJ2-7; D gene: -; CDR3 protein: CASSLSLGGSYEQYF
V gene: TRBV29-1; J gene: TRBJ2-7; D gene: -; CDR3 protein: CSVEDPVSYEQYF
V gene: TRBV29-1; J gene: TRBJ1-1; D gene: -; CDR3 protein: CSVSHGNTEAFF
V gene: TRBV7-9; J gene: TRBJ1-5; D gene: -; CDR3 protein: CASSDSRVGQPQHF
V gene: TRBV29-1; J gene: TRBJ1-2; D gene: -; CDR3 protein: CSVEGWGNYGYTF
V gene: TRBV12-3/TRBV12-4; J gene: TRBJ2-7; D gene: TRBD2; CDR3 protein: CASTSPGLRDEQYF